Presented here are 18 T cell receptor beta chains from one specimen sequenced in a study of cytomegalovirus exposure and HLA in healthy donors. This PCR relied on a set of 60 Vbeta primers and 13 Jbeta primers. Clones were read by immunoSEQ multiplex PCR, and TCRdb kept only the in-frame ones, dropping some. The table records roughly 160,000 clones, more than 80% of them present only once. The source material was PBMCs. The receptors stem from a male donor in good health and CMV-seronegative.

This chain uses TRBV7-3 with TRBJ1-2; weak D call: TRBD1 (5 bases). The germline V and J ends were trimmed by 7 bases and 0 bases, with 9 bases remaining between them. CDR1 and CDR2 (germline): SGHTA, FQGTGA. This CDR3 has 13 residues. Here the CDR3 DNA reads TGTGCCAGCAAAAAGGACACTAACTATGGCTACACCTTC. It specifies CASKKDTNYGYTF. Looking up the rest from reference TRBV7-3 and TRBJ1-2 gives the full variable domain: GAGVSQTPSNKVTEKGKYVELRCDPISGHTALYWYRQSLGQGPEFLIYFQGTGAADDSGLPNDRFFAVRPEGSVSTLKIQRTERGDSAVYLCASKKDTNYGYTFGSGTRLTVV.

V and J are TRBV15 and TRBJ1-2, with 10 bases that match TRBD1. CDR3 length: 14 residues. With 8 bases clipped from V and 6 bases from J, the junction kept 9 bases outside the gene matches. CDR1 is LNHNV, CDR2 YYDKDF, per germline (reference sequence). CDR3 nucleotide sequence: TGTGCCACCGGGGGGACAGGGGCTGGGGATGGCTACACCTTC. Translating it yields CATGGTGAGDGYTF.

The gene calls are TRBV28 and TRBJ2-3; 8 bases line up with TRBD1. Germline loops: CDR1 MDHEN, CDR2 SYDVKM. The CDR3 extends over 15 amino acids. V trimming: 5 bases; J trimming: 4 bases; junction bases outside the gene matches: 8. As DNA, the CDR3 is TGTGCCAGCAGTCCCCGGGACAGGTACGCAGATACGCAGTATTTT. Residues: CASSPRDRYADTQYF.

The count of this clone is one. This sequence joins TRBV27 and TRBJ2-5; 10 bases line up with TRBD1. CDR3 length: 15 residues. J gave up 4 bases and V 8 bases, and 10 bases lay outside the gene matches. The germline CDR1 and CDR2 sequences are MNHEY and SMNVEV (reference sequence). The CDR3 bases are TGTGCCAGCGCCGGGACAGGGGCCGTTGGAGAGACCCAGTACTTC. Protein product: CASAGTGAVGETQYF.

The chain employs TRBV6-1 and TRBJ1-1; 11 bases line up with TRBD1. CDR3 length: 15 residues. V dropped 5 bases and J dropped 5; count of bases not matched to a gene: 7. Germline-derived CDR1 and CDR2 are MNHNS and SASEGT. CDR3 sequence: CASSRVGTGGTEAFF. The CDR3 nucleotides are TGTGCCAGCAGTAGAGTGGGGACAGGGGGGACTGAAGCTTTCTTT.

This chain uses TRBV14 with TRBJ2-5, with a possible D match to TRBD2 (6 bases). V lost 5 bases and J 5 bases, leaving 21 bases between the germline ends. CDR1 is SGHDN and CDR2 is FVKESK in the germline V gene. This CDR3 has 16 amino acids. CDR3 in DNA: TGTGCCAGCAGCGAAAAACTGGGAGGCCGGGGGGAGACCCAGTACTTC. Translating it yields CASSEKLGGRGETQYF. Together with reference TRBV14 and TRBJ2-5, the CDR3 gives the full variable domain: EAGVTQFPSHSVIEKGQTVTLRCDPISGHDNLYWYRRVMGKEIKFLLHFVKESKQDESGMPNNRFLAERTGGTYSTLKVQPAELEDSGVYFCASSEKLGGRGETQYFGPGTRLLVL.

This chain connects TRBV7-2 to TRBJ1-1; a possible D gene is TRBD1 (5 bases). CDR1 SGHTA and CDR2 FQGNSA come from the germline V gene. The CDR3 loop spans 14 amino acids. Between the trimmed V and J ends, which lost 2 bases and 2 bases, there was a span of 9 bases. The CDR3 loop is CASSLRTGNTEAFF. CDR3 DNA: TGTGCCAGCAGCTTAAGAACAGGTAACACTGAAGCTTTCTTT. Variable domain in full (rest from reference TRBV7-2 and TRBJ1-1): GAGVSQSPSNKVTEKGKDVELRCDPISGHTALYWYRQSLGQGLEFLIYFQGNSAPDKSGLPSDRFSAERTGGSVSTLTIQRTQQEDSAVYLCASSLRTGNTEAFFGQGTRLTVV.

CDR3 protein: CAIDPGTRDEQYF. The CDR3 region has the DNA TGTGCCATAGACCCCGGGACTAGGGACGAGCAGTACTTC. The rearrangement uses TRBV10-3 and TRBJ2-7, with 8 bases lining up with TRBD2. The V gene's germline CDR1 is ENHRY and CDR2 SYGVKD. V shed 9 bases and J 5 bases; nucleotides not matched to a gene: 9. There are 13 residues in the CDR3.

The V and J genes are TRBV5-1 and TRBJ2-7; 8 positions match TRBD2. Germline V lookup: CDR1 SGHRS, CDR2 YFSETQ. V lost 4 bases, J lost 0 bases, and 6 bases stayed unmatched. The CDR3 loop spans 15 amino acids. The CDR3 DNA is TGCGCCAGCAGCCGGACGGGGGGGCCCTCCTACGAGCAGTACTTC. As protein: CASSRTGGPSYEQYF.

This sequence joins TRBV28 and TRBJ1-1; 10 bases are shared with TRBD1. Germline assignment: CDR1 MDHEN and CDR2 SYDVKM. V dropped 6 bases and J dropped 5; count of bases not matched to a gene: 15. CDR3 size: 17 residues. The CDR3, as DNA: TGTGCCAGCAGCCCCCCCGGCGTGGACAGGGGGAGGACTGAAGCTTTCTTT. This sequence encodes CASSPPGVDRGRTEAFF. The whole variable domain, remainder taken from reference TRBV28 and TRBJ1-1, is DVKVTQSSRYLVKRTGEKVFLECVQDMDHENMFWYRQDPGLGLRLIYFSYDVKMKEKGDIPEGYSVSREKKERFSLILESASTNQTSMYLCASSPPGVDRGRTEAFFGQGTRLTVV.

The CDR3 sequence: CASSLVGGLAKNIQYF. The CDR3 DNA is TGTGCCAGCAGCTTAGTGGGCGGACTAGCCAAAAACATTCAGTACTTC. The chain recombines TRBV7-2 with TRBJ2-4, with D maybe TRBD2 (5 bases). The V gene's germline CDR1 is SGHTA and CDR2 FQGNSA. This CDR3 has 16 amino acids. Trimming pared 1 base from V and 0 bases from J, leaving 10 bases between.

The CDR3 loop reads CASRTGSATQHF. In DNA, the CDR3 is TGTGCCTCCCGAACAGGGAGCGCGACCCAGCATTTT. This rearrangement joins TRBV30 to TRBJ1-5, with a weak D call TRBD1 (6 bases). Looked up from germline, CDR1 is GTSNPN and CDR2 is SVGIG (reference sequence). The CDR3 runs 12 residues. With 7 bases removed from V and 11 bases from J, the gap between germline ends came to 18 bases.

In DNA form, the CDR3 reads TGTGCCAGCAGTTTAGTTCCCGGGACTAGCGACCACCAAGAGACCCAGTACTTC. This gives the protein CASSLVPGTSDHQETQYF. J is TRBJ2-5 and V is TRBV28; 10 positions match TRBD2. Germline lookup yields CDR1 MDHEN and CDR2 SYDVKM. The CDR3 runs 18 residues. J was trimmed by 0 bases and V by 2 bases; bases with no gene match: 9. The full variable domain, with the rest looked up from reference TRBV28 and TRBJ2-5, is DVKVTQSSRYLVKRTGEKVFLECVQDMDHENMFWYRQDPGLGLRLIYFSYDVKMKEKGDIPEGYSVSREKKERFSLILESASTNQTSMYLCASSLVPGTSDHQETQYFGPGTRLLVL.

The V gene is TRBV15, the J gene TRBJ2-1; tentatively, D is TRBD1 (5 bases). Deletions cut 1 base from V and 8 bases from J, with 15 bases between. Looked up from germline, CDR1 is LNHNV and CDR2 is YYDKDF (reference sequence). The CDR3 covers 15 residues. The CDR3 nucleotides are TGTGCCACCAGCAGAGGAGTCGAGTGGGGCTATGAGCAGTTCTTC. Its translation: CATSRGVEWGYEQFF.

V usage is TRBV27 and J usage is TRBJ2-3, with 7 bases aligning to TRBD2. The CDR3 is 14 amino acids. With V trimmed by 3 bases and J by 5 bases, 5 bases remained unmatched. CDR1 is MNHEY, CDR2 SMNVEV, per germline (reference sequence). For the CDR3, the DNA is TGTGCCAGCAGTTTGGTGCGGGGGAAAGATACGCAGTATTTT. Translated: CASSLVRGKDTQYF.

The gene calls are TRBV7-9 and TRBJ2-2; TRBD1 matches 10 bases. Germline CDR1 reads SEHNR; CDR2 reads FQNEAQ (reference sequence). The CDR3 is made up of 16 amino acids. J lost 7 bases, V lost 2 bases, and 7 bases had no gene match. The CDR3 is CASSLPGTGVDGELFF. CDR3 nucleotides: TGTGCCAGCAGCTTACCCGGGACAGGGGTCGACGGGGAGCTGTTTTTT.

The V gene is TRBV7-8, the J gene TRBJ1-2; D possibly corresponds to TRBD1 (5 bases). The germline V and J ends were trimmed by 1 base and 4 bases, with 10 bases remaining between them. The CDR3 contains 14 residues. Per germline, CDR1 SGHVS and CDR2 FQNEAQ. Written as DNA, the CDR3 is TGTGCCAGCAGCTTAGGGACAACAAGCTATGGCTACACCTTC. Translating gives CASSLGTTSYGYTF. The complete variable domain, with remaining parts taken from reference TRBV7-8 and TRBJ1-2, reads GAGVSQSPRYKVAKRGQDVALRCDPISGHVSLFWYQQALGQGPEFLTYFQNEAQLDKSGLPSDRFFAERPEGSVSTLKIQRTQQEDSAVYLCASSLGTTSYGYTFGSGTRLTVV.

Here the CDR3 reads CSVGGETGRNTEAFF. Written as DNA, the CDR3 is TGCAGCGTTGGGGGGGAGACAGGGAGGAACACTGAAGCTTTCTTT. The rearrangement joins TRBV29-1 to TRBJ1-1; 7 bases align to TRBD1. CDR1 and CDR2 (germline): SQVTM, ANQGSEA. The CDR3 is made up of 15 amino acids. V gave up 4 bases and J gave up 1 base; unmatched junction bases: 9.